The 23 T cell receptor beta chains below all came from one sample that was sequenced in a study of shared clonotypes between healthy human individuals. Measured with immunoSEQ multiplex PCR; TCRdb has only the in-frame clones, and not every one. Found here are 2 million to 2.5 million clones, more than 90% of them singletons; the top ten hold over 0.1%. The sequenced material came from naive CD4+ T cells sorted from blood. Described subset: CD45RA+ positively selected. The receptors shown here come from a man younger than 35 in good health.

The chain combines TRBV28 with TRBJ2-7, with 7 bases fitting TRBD2. The CDR3 has 16 amino acids. With 5 bases clipped from V and 2 bases from J, the junction kept 12 bases outside the gene matches. Germline lookup yields CDR1 MDHEN and CDR2 SYDVKM. The CDR3 here is CASSPRLAAAPYEQYF. The CDR3 nucleotides read TGTGCCAGCAGTCCGAGACTAGCTGCTGCCCCCTACGAGCAGTACTTC.

V gene TRBV7-6 combines with J gene TRBJ2-7, with D tentatively TRBD1 (6 bases). Germline assignment: CDR1 SGHVS and CDR2 FNYEAQ. The V end was cut by 5 bases, the J end by 0 bases, with 17 bases between. CDR3 length equals 16 residues. CDR3 amino acids: CASSPGVGRNSYEQYF. DNA of the CDR3: TGTGCCAGCAGCCCAGGGGTGGGGCGGAACTCCTACGAGCAGTACTTC.

V gene TRBV10-1 combines with J gene TRBJ2-3; the D gene is possibly TRBD2 (5 bases). The length of the CDR3 is 13 residues. Between the trimmed V and J ends, which lost 4 bases and 4 bases, there was a span of 9 bases. Per germline, CDR1 WNHNN and CDR2 SYGVQD (reference sequence). The CDR3 nucleotides are TGCGCCAGCAGTGGGGCCGGGGCAGATACGCAGTATTTT. Its protein is CASSGAGADTQYF.

This clone was observed once. Other DNA sequences in this sample translate to the same CDR3. The chain recombines TRBV6-6 with TRBJ1-1, with D unresolved. CDR1 and CDR2 from the germline V gene are MNHNY and SVGAGI (reference sequence). The CDR3 consists of 12 residues. Trimming left V 2 bases short and J 4 bases short, with 5 bases between. CDR3 in amino acids: CASSYGVTEAFF. CDR3 in DNA: TGTGCCAGCAGTTACGGGGTCACTGAAGCTTTCTTT.

The chain has TRBV10-3 and TRBJ2-3; D unresolved. This CDR3 is 14 amino acids long. Germline CDR1 reads ENHRY; CDR2 reads SYGVKD. V dropped 0 bases and J dropped 3 bases, with 7 bases sitting between them. The CDR3 spells CAISESWATDTQYF. The CDR3 DNA reads TGTGCCATCAGTGAGTCCTGGGCTACAGATACGCAGTATTTT.

This chain uses TRBV10-1 with TRBJ1-2, with D perhaps TRBD1 (6 bases). Trimming stripped 1 base from V and 7 bases from J, with 13 bases between. Germline CDR1 and CDR2: WNHNN and SYGVQD (reference sequence). CDR3 size: 14 residues. The CDR3 sequence is CASSEFKGGLGYTF. As DNA, the CDR3 is TGCGCCAGCAGTGAGTTTAAGGGGGGGCTTGGCTACACCTTC.

This chain uses TRBV5-1 with TRBJ1-1; 8 bases fit TRBD1. Germline assignment: CDR1 SGHRS and CDR2 YFSETQ. V shed 4 bases, J shed 1 base, and the junction held 6 bases outside the gene matches. The CDR3 spans 15 residues. The CDR3 DNA reads TGCGCCAGCAGCGCTACAGGGGGTTCGAACACTGAAGCTTTCTTT. It specifies CASSATGGSNTEAFF.

Remarks on this clone: The same CDR3 also results from other DNA sequences found in this sample. This rearrangement joins TRBV5-1 to TRBJ2-7, with a weak D call TRBD2 (5 bases). The CDR3 totals 13 residues. The V and J ends lost 0 bases and 4 bases respectively, with 8 bases between them. Germline values: CDR1 SGHRS, CDR2 YFSETQ. CDR3 sequence reads: CASSLAPGYEQYF. In DNA, the CDR3 is TGCGCCAGCAGCTTGGCCCCGGGATACGAGCAGTACTTC.

This chain connects TRBV5-8 to TRBJ2-5; 7 nucleotides align to TRBD1. With 4 bases clipped from V and 5 bases from J, the junction kept 14 bases outside the gene matches. The CDR3 covers 16 residues. Germline V gives CDR1 SGHTS, CDR2 YDEGEE. This chain's CDR3 is CASSKLLSQGVETQYF. In DNA form, the CDR3 reads TGTGCCAGCAGCAAACTGTTGTCGCAGGGGGTTGAGACCCAGTACTTC. The whole variable domain, remainder taken from reference TRBV5-8 and TRBJ2-5, is EAGVTQSPTHLIKTRGQQATLRCSPISGHTSVYWYQQALGLGLQFLLWYDEGEERNRGNFPPRFSGRQFPNYSSELNVNALELEDSALYLCASSKLLSQGVETQYFGPGTRLLVL.

V usage is TRBV2 and J usage is TRBJ2-3; the match to TRBD2 covers 12 bases. Germline CDR1 SNHLY, CDR2 FYNNEI. With 11 bases clipped from V and 2 bases from J, the junction kept 5 bases outside the gene matches. CDR3 length: 14 amino acids. The chain's CDR3 is CACGLAGTTDTQYF. In DNA, the CDR3 is TGTGCCTGTGGACTAGCGGGGACCACAGATACGCAGTATTTT.

The chain carries TRBV4-1 and TRBJ2-5, with D maybe TRBD1 (6 bases). CDR1 is MGHRA, CDR2 YSYEKL, per germline. This CDR3 has 16 amino acids. Trimming removed 3 bases from V and 6 bases from J, with 20 bases in between. The CDR3 DNA is TGCGCCAGCAGCCAGGGGGCCGCGACATTGGGGAAGACCCAGTACTTC. Translating it yields CASSQGAATLGKTQYF.

A note on this clone: An end of the junction does not agree with germline; a read error may underlie this. The chain recombines TRBV7-7 with TRBJ2-3; TRBD2 matches 14 bases. The CDR3 consists of 15 residues. Looked up from germline, CDR1 is SSHAT and CDR2 is FNYEAQ (reference sequence). The CDR3 protein is CASSRGLAGVDTQYF. For the CDR3, the DNA is TGTGCTAGCAGCCGGGGACTAGCGGGGGTGGATACGCAGTATTTT.

The chain employs TRBV4-1 and TRBJ2-5, with 9 bases aligning to TRBD2. V trimming: 1 base; J trimming: 1 base; junction bases outside the gene matches: 7. The CDR3 is 17 amino acids. Germline V gene lookup returns CDR1 MGHRA and CDR2 YSYEKL. This CDR3 is CASSQGAGGQIQETQYF. The CDR3 nucleotides read TGCGCCAGCAGCCAAGGCGCGGGGGGGCAAATCCAAGAGACCCAGTACTTC.

The CDR3, as DNA: TGCAGCGTTGAAGGGCAGCCCAAAAGCACAGATACGCAGTATTTT. Its translation: CSVEGQPKSTDTQYF. The chain employs TRBV29-1 and TRBJ2-3, with D uncertain. V dropped 1 base and J dropped 0 bases, with 11 bases sitting between them. CDR3 length: 15 amino acids. Looked up from germline, CDR1 is SQVTM and CDR2 is ANQGSEA.

This chain joins TRBV2 and TRBJ2-3; the match to TRBD2 covers 9 bases. V lost 7 bases and J lost 3; bases outside the gene matches: 2. The CDR3 has 13 amino acids. CDR1 and CDR2 (germline): SNHLY, FYNNEI. The CDR3 reads CASKGLATDTQYF. The CDR3 DNA follows: TGTGCCAGCAAGGGACTAGCAACAGATACGCAGTATTTT.

The chain combines TRBV18 with TRBJ2-7; 8 positions agree with TRBD1. Germline CDR1 and CDR2: KGHSH and LQKENI. V lost 3 bases, J lost 2 bases, and 6 bases stayed unmatched. This CDR3 region has 15 residues. This chain's CDR3 is CASSPRETGAYEQYF. CDR3 nucleotides: TGTGCCAGCTCACCGAGGGAGACAGGGGCCTACGAGCAGTACTTC.

This clone has just a few counts. The CDR3 bases are TGCGCCAGCAGCGAGGGACAGGGCATGAATCAGCCCCAGCATTTT. It yields the protein CASSEGQGMNQPQHF. The V call is TRBV5-1, the J call TRBJ1-5; 9 nucleotides agree with TRBD1. The V gene end was trimmed by 4 bases and the J gene end by 4 bases; junction bases not matched to a gene: 6. This CDR3 region has 15 residues. Germline assignment: CDR1 SGHRS and CDR2 YFSETQ.

On this clone: Other DNA sequences from this sample encode an identical CDR3 as well. V is TRBV5-8 and J is TRBJ1-5, with 9 positions matching TRBD1. The CDR3 consists of 13 residues. Per the germline V gene, CDR1 is SGHTS and CDR2 is YDEGEE. After removal of 5 bases from V and 4 bases from J, the junction contained 1 base not matched to a gene. CDR3 loop: CASSGTGNQPQHF. CDR3 nucleotide sequence: TGTGCCAGCAGTGGGACAGGGAATCAGCCCCAGCATTTT.

The chain is built from TRBV7-2 and TRBJ1-6; no definite D call. Trimming shortened V by 3 bases and J by 0 bases, and 15 bases separated the two germline ends. The CDR3 has 18 residues. Germline V gene sequence: CDR1 SGHTA, CDR2 FQGNSA. The DNA of the CDR3 is TGTGCCAGCAGCTTGGATCCCCCGGGTAGCTCCTATAATTCACCCCTCCACTTT. It encodes CASSLDPPGSSYNSPLHF.

The V and J genes are TRBV25-1 and TRBJ1-2; perhaps TRBD1 as D (5 bases). The length of the CDR3 is 13 residues. Trimming took off 4 bases at V and 4 bases at J, with 10 bases between the two ends. Germline lookup yields CDR1 MGHDK and CDR2 SYGVNS. The chain's CDR3 is CASSGQGGYGYTF. CDR3 DNA: TGTGCCAGCAGTGGCCAGGGAGGCTATGGCTACACCTTC.

The rearrangement joins TRBV4-1 to TRBJ2-1; 7 bases agree with TRBD2. Germline-derived CDR1 and CDR2 are MGHRA and YSYEKL. The CDR3 has 16 residues. The junction had 10 bases not matched to a gene; V was cut back by 0 bases and J by 8 bases. The CDR3 reads CASSQDLGLVVDEQFF. CDR3 nucleotides: TGCGCCAGCAGCCAAGATTTAGGACTAGTTGTTGATGAGCAGTTCTTC.

This clone showed up just once. The V and J genes are TRBV30 and TRBJ1-4; 11 positions agree with TRBD1. With 2 bases clipped from V and 7 bases from J, the junction kept 9 bases outside the gene matches. The CDR3 consists of 16 residues. CDR1 is GTSNPN, CDR2 SVGIG, per germline (reference sequence). The CDR3 DNA reads as TGTGCCTGGAGTTATATACCGGGACAGGGGGTTGAAAAACTGTTTTTT. Translation gives CAWSYIPGQGVEKLFF.

J is TRBJ2-7 and V is TRBV6-1; D tentatively reads TRBD1 or TRBD2 (5 bases each). The CDR3 extends over 13 amino acids. Between the trimmed V and J ends, which lost 8 bases and 3 bases, there was a span of 14 bases. Germline CDR1 is MNHNS and CDR2 is SASEGT. The CDR3 loop is CASSGAPLYEQYF. In DNA form, the CDR3 reads TGTGCCAGCTCCGGGGCCCCACTCTACGAGCAGTACTTC.